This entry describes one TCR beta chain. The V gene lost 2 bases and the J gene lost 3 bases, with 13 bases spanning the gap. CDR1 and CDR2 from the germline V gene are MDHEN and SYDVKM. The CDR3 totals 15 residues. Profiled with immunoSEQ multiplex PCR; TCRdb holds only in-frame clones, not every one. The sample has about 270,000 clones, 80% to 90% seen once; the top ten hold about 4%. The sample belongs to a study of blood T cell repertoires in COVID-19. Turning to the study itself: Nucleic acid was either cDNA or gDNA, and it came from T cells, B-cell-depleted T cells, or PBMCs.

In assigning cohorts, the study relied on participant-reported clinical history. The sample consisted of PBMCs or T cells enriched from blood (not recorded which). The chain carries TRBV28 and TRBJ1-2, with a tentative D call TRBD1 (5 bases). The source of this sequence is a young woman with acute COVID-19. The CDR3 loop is CASSLGGAGHYGYTF. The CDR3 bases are TGTGCCAGCAGTTTAGGAGGGGCCGGACACTATGGCTACACCTTC.